This T cell receptor beta chain was profiled in a study of T cells in Graves' hyperthyroidism and ophthalmopathy. Study-level points and caveats: Peripheral blood also featured most of the thyroid clonotypes expanded above 0.001.

Disease duration was under 3 months in the ophthalmopathy patients, who also had a Clinical Activity Score of at least 3 and a NOSPECS grade of at least 4. The authors obtained PBMCs from 9 to 10 ml of fresh peripheral blood. Amplification of TCR beta CDR3 regions was performed using RNA transcripts as template. When the TCR CDR3 underwent first-round RT-PCR, the HTBI primer set was used. TCRdb processed the multiplex PCR reads anew with MiXCR; each CDR3 protein has one entry. The table shows approximately 610,000 distinct CDR3 sequences, with approximately 15% occurring only once. V trimming: 10 bases; J trimming: 3 bases; junction bases outside the gene matches: 8. Germline lookup yields CDR1 MNHNS and CDR2 SASEGT. The CDR3 contains 13 residues. This clonotype came up many times. The antigen remains undetermined.

The receptor was derived from a woman aged 40 to 50 with Graves' ophthalmopathy. The rearrangement uses TRBV6-1 and TRBJ2-7, with 8 bases aligning to TRBD2. The sequenced sample was blood. The CDR3 sequence: CATREGINYEQYF. The CDR3 DNA reads TGTGCCACCCGGGAGGGGATCAACTACGAGCAGTACTTC.